The sample holds many counts of the clone carrying this TCR beta chain. The antigen is undetermined. Via MiXCR, TCRdb re-called the 5' RACE reads, giving one row per CDR3 protein. Of 170,000 or so distinct CDR3 sequences listed, 5.5% to 7.5% were seen once; the top ten hold roughly 3%. This entry comes from a study of T cells after yellow fever vaccination. Overall study findings and caveats: By day 5 rather than day 15, the secondary response had peaked, though it was weaker. Of the clonotypes, a small share occurred in both CD4 and CD8 compartments. Subsequent to the booster, the majority of primary-vaccination clones reappeared (around 97% CD4, about 90% CD8).

The TCR comes from a young man who received the YFV17D yellow fever vaccine. The source material was CD4+ T cells sorted from PBMCs, sampled on the day of the first yellow fever vaccination.

In DNA form, the CDR3 reads TGTGCCAGCAGCGGGGGTCTGGTGGAGACCCAGTACTTC. This gives the protein CASSGGLVETQYF. The chain is built from TRBV3-1 and TRBJ2-5; D may match TRBD1 or TRBD2 (5 bases each). CDR3 length: 13 amino acids. V lost 5 bases, J lost 5 bases, and 12 bases lay in between. Germline V gene lookup returns CDR1 LGHDT and CDR2 YNNKEL (reference sequence).